What follows describes a single T cell receptor (beta chain). This clonotype was seen at least ten times. The target of this receptor is not known. One base away there is no much larger clone; base qualities are not given. For CDR1 and CDR2, the germline V gene lists SNHLY and FYNNEI. V is clipped by 3 bases and J by 2 bases, and the sequence between their germline boundaries is 7 bases long. The CDR3 has 13 amino acids, counting the end cysteine and phenylalanine. Only the CDR3 DNA is retained, 39 bases long and in frame from the first base. This entry belongs to a study of spatial heterogeneity in lung cancer (dated by TCRdb to the late 2010s). For context, the study as a whole: Beta-chain transcripts were consistently detected in greater numbers than alpha-chain transcripts, which likely reflects a higher abundance of beta-chain transcripts. TCR repertoire features were related to nonsynonymous mutation counts determined by whole-exome sequencing of tumor tissue. Both alpha and beta chains were TCR-sequenced in fewer than 250 tumor regions, around 65 matched nontumor lung samples and around 50 PBMC samples obtained at surgery. The study quantitatively compared TCR alpha and beta repertoires across multiple tumor regions, matched nontumor lung and blood in non-small cell lung cancer. In the raw uncorrected reads, each unique combination of TCR and UMI appeared more than ten times on average. Study-wide findings and limitations: Ubiquitous expanded tumor TCRs were found in blood more often at tumor resection than at routine follow-up. Confirming at a functional level the hypothesis that regional TCRs recognize regional mutations was considered to require additional single-cell paired TCR alpha and beta sequencing.

The receptor library was made with 5' RACE. Sequencing relied on a NextSeq 500. The TCR library protocol attached a unique molecular identifier to each TCR cDNA molecule to allow correction of PCR and sequencing errors. For the original study's pipeline: Decombinator tools were used for TCR identification, UMI-based error correction and CDR3 extraction. Expanded TCRs were defined as those above a frequency of 2 per 1,000, corresponding to the top 1% of the tumor frequency distribution. Renyi diversity was calculated using the R vegan package after each repertoire was subsampled 100 times to 5,000 TCRs. CDR3 similarity networks were built from amino acid triplet string-kernel similarity, connecting CDR3s with pairwise similarity above 0.82. TCRdb ran its own pipeline on the public reads, namely fastp trimming at Q25 and MiXCR clone calling, and kept in-frame beta chains. For every CDR3 protein sequence, its rows merge into one entry that carries the most common genes and DNA. The V and J calls, along with clone size, are taken from TCRdb and not from the paper's own processing. This sample gives approximately 40,000 distinct CDR3 sequences in total; around 5% of them show up just once. Together, the top ten hold less than 35% of the sample.

The time point label here, explained by the study, means: sample taken at primary tumor resection. For TCR sequencing, whole RNA was extracted from tumor and nontumor lung tissue, or from cryopreserved PBMC samples, and no cell sorting was done. The donors were 72 patients from the lung TRACERx cohort who had early-stage, untreated non-small cell lung cancer. Only patients for whom sufficient RNA was available from at least two tumor regions were selected for TCR sequencing. The source is a female donor with early-stage non-small cell lung cancer. The sequenced sample was PBMCs, obtained at surgery. The V and J genes are TRBV2 and TRBJ2-5, with the D gene too uncertain to name. The CDR3 has the sequence CASSDAGQETQYF. At the DNA level, the sequence is TGTGCCAGCAGTGATGCTGGGCAAGAGACCCAGTACTTC.